By its share, the clone carrying this TCR beta chain is large. Its antigen is currently unknown. Adaptor-ligated barcode primers were used to amplify TRBV12-4/TRBJ1-2 clonotypes. One entry per CDR3 protein, called by TCRdb with MiXCR from the multiplex PCR reads. The table has several hundred distinct CDR3 sequences, just under 3.5% seen once; the top ten hold 25% to 35%. Purified naive CD4+ T cells were depleted of CD25+ Tregs. The length of the CDR3 is 15 residues. V dropped 5 bases and J dropped 8 bases, with 21 bases sitting between them. Study results and caveats: About 13% of tumor Treg sequences matched naive CD4+ cells. The TCR gene usage of tumor memory CD4+ T cells clustered together with blood and lymph node memory CD4+ cells and with lymph node naive CD4+ cells. Tumor-infiltrating Treg TCR alpha and beta sequences overlapped most with tumor naive CD4+ T cells, then blood naive.

The specimen was naive CD4+ T cells sorted from blood. Subset specified: naive CD4+ T cells, CD4+CD45RA+CD25-. The sequence was obtained from a female donor with breast cancer. The chain links TRBV12-3 or TRBV12-4 to TRBJ1-2; a weak D match, TRBD1 (5 bases). This CDR3 reads CASSLLWGGSGGYTF. CDR3 nucleotides: TGTGCCAGCAGTCTTCTCTGGGGCGGCTCGGGAGGCTACACCTTC.